The 5 T cell receptor beta chains reported below all come from one sample, sequenced in a study of cytomegalovirus exposure and HLA in healthy donors (dated by TCRdb to about 2017). The receptor library was made with the immunoSEQ multiplex PCR assay. What TCRdb holds here is the immuneACCESS table cut down to in-frame rearrangements. Part of the clones is not present; checked against another copy, under half of the missing clones reflect an unresolved V gene, and the others are unexplained. Across this sample there are 100,000 to 150,000 clones, with about 94% seen only once. The top ten clonotypes cover roughly 1.2% of the sample. Sequencing used PBMCs. These receptors came from a woman between 18 and 29 years old in good health and CMV-seronegative.

CDR3 sequence reads: CASSLVRSASTDTQYF. Here the CDR3 DNA reads TGTGCCAGCAGCTTAGTCCGGAGTGCTAGCACAGATACGCAGTATTTT. The V gene is TRBV7-2, the J gene TRBJ2-3; D unclear. V lost 1 base to trimming and J lost 0 bases, with 11 bases between them. Per germline, CDR1 SGHTA and CDR2 FQGNSA. The CDR3 has 16 residues.

J is TRBJ2-7 and V is TRBV6-5; TRBD1 aligns across 7 bases. CDR3 length: 13 residues. Germline V gene sequence: CDR1 MNHEY, CDR2 SVGAGI. V lost 6 bases, J lost 2 bases, and 4 bases stayed unmatched. Written as DNA, the CDR3 is TGTGCCAGCAGACGGACAGGACCCTACGAGCAGTACTTC. Its protein is CASRRTGPYEQYF.

The chain carries TRBV6-1 and TRBJ1-1; D not resolved. Trimming took off 2 bases at V and 3 bases at J, with 13 bases between the two ends. Germline loops: CDR1 MNHNS, CDR2 SASEGT. This CDR3 is 15 amino acids long. CDR3 protein: CASSELGSGDTEAFF. In DNA form, the CDR3 reads TGTGCCAGCAGTGAATTGGGGTCCGGGGACACTGAAGCTTTCTTT.

The chain employs TRBV25-1 and TRBJ2-2; 8 nucleotides match TRBD1. Trimming removed 2 bases from V and 5 bases from J; junction bases left unmatched: 7. The CDR3 sequence is 16 residues long. Germline lookup yields CDR1 MGHDK and CDR2 SYGVNS. The CDR3 DNA reads TGTGCCAGCAGTGAAACTTCGCAGGGGGCTACCGGGGAGCTGTTTTTT. Translation: CASSETSQGATGELFF. Using reference TRBV25-1 and TRBJ2-2 for the parts outside the CDR3, the full variable domain is EADIYQTPRYLVIGTGKKITLECSQTMGHDKMYWYQQDPGMELHLIHYSYGVNSTEKGDLSSESTVSRIRTEHFPLTLESARPSHTSQYLCASSETSQGATGELFFGEGSRLTVL.

The chain combines TRBV7-9 with TRBJ2-7; 14 bases map to TRBD2. Germline CDR1 SEHNR, CDR2 FQNEAQ (reference sequence). This CDR3 is built from 15 residues. Germline trimming cut 3 bases from V and 7 bases from J; bases unmatched to any gene: 5. The CDR3 is CASSLGLAGEGEQYF. CDR3 sequence (DNA): TGTGCCAGCAGCTTGGGACTAGCGGGAGAGGGGGAGCAGTACTTC.